This T cell receptor beta chain is from a study of blood T cell repertoires in COVID-19. Study context: Collection of acute and convalescent COVID-19 samples took place in the United States, Italy and Spain. PBMCs, B-cell-depleted T cells, or T cells were the source of the cDNA or gDNA that made up the material.

Under the authors' procedure: Researchers report that nucleated cell counts were estimated from reference gene primer amplification. The assay was immunoSEQ multiplex PCR, and TCRdb's table has in-frame clones only and misses some. D and trimming come from the DNA, and the V and J calls and clone size come from that table. The sample yields about 250,000 clones, about 85% seen once. The CDR3 has 13 residues. Germline lookup yields CDR1 SGHTA and CDR2 FQGTGA. V lost 5 bases and J lost 2, with 9 bases in between. The sequence was obtained from a man between 18 and 35 years old with active or convalescent COVID-19. This chain uses TRBV7-3 with TRBJ2-5; D may be TRBD1 (5 bases). The specimen sequenced was peripheral blood. Here the CDR3 DNA reads TGTGCCAGCAGCCGACAGAAGCAAGAGACCCAGTACTTC. Its translation is CASSRQKQETQYF.